This T cell receptor beta chain was sequenced for a study of blood T cell repertoires in COVID-19. Participant reports of clinical history set cohort assignment. Authors' processing steps: Counts of nucleated cells, estimated from reference gene primer amplification, were obtained. TCRdb keeps only in-frame clones here, not all; method: immunoSEQ multiplex PCR. That table is the source of V, J and clone size, and D and trimming were worked out from the DNA. This sample has roughly 140,000 clones; roughly 80% occur once, and the top ten carry 7.3%. The CDR3 sequence is 13 residues long. CDR1 is MNHEY and CDR2 is SVGAGI in the germline V gene. Trimming took off 8 bases at V and 5 bases at J, with 15 bases between the two ends.

Material for sequencing was PBMCs or T cells enriched from blood (not recorded which). The sequence derives from a man aged 50 to 60 who had recovered from COVID-19. The J gene is TRBJ2-5, the V gene TRBV6-5; D gene unclear. The CDR3 here is CASQSSHRETQYF. The CDR3 nucleotides are TGTGCCAGCCAATCAAGCCACCGGGAGACCCAGTACTTC.